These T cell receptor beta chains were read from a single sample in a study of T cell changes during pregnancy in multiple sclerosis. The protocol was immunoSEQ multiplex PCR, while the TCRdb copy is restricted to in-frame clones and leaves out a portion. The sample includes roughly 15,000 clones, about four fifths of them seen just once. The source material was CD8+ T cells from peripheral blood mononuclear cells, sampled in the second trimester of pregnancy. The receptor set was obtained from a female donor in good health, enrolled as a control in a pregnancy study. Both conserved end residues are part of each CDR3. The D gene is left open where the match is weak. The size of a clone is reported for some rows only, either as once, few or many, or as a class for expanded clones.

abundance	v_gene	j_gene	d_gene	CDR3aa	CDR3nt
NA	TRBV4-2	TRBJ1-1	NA	CASSQDNGGMNTEAFF	TGTGCCAGCAGCCAAGACAACGGCGGGATGAACACTGAAGCTTTCTTT
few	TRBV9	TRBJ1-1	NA	CASSVREGRFTEAFF	TGTGCCAGCAGCGTAAGGGAGGGCCGGTTCACTGAAGCTTTCTTT
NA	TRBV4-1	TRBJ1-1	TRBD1	CASSPEGQREAFF	TGCGCCAGCAGCCCGGAGGGACAGCGTGAAGCTTTCTTT
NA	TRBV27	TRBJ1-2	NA	CASSSTRRGYTF	TGTGCCAGCAGTTCCACTCGGAGGGGCTACACCTTC
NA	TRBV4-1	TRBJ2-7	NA	CASSQGQAREQYF	TGCGCCAGCAGCCAAGGGCAGGCCAGGGAGCAGTACTTC
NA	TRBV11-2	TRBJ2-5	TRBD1	CASSFGQGGRETQYF	TGTGCCAGCAGCTTCGGACAGGGAGGTAGAGAGACCCAGTACTTC
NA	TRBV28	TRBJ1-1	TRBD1	CASSDRANTEAFF	TGTGCCAGCTCTGACAGGGCAAACACTGAAGCTTTCTTT
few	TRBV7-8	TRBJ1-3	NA	CASSLGTTGNTIYF	TGTGCCAGCAGCTTAGGTACAACCGGAAACACCATATATTTT
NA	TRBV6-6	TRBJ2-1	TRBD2	CASSSGGEGHNEQFF	TGTGCCAGCAGTAGCGGAGGGGAGGGGCACAATGAGCAGTTCTTC
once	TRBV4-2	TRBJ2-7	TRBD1	CASSLIWTGRYEQYF	TGTGCCAGCAGCCTGATATGGACAGGCCGCTACGAGCAGTACTTC
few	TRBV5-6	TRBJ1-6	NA	CASSFYRAADSPLHF	TGTGCCAGCAGCTTCTACAGGGCCGCCGATTCACCCCTCCACTTT
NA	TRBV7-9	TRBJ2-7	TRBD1	CASSGGQGAYEQYF	TGTGCCAGCAGCGGCGGACAGGGCGCCTACGAGCAGTACTTC
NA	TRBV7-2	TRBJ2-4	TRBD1	CASSKTGTEASIAKNIQYF	TGTGCCAGCTCAAAGACCGGGACAGAGGCTTCTATAGCCAAAAACATTCAGTACTTC
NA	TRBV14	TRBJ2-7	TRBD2	CASSQVLRGGADEQYF	TGTGCCAGCAGCCAAGTTCTGCGCGGGGGGGCGGACGAGCAGTACTTC
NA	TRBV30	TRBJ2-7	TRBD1	CAWSPGQGFEQYF	TGTGCCTGGAGCCCGGGACAGGGTTTCGAGCAGTACTTC
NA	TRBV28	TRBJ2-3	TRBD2	CASASGGAVDTQYF	TGTGCCAGCGCTAGCGGGGGGGCCGTAGATACGCAGTATTTT
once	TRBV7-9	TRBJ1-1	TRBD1	CASSPGTGGIGTDTEAFF	TGTGCCAGCAGCCCCGGGACAGGGGGCATAGGGACGGACACTGAAGCTTTCTTT
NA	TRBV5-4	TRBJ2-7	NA	CASSLDPSPTYEQYF	TGTGCCAGCAGCTTGGATCCTAGCCCTACCTACGAGCAGTACTTC
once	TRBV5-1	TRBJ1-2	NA	CASSLGTADNYGYTF	TGCGCCAGCAGCTTGGGGACAGCTGATAACTATGGCTACACCTTC
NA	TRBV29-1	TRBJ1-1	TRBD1	CSVHRGEGTEAFF	TGCAGCGTGCACAGGGGGGAGGGCACTGAAGCTTTCTTT
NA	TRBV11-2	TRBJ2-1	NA	CASSLGDGGVNNEQFF	TGTGCCAGCAGCTTAGGGGACGGAGGGGTCAACAATGAGCAGTTCTTC
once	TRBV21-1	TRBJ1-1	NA	CASSTGTGRDEAFF	TGTGCCAGCAGCACAGGGACAGGGCGGGATGAAGCTTTCTTT
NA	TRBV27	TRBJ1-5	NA	CASSLQSNQPQHF	TGTGCCAGCAGTTTGCAGTCCAATCAGCCCCAGCATTTT
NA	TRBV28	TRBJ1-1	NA	CASSLPMIRMNTEAFF	TGTGCCAGCAGTTTACCTATGATCCGAATGAACACTGAAGCTTTCTTT
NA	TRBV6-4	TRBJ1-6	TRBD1	CASSEGGASPLHF	TGTGCCAGCAGTGAAGGGGGCGCTTCACCCCTCCACTTT
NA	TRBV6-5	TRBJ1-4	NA	CASSQLGEREKLFF	TGTGCCAGCAGTCAACTCGGAGAACGTGAAAAACTGTTTTTT
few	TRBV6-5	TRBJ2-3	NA	CASSTGARATDTQYF	TGTGCCAGCAGTACTGGGGCCAGGGCGACAGATACGCAGTATTTT
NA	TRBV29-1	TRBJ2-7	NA	CSVAGSGGLLREQYF	TGCAGCGTTGCGGGGTCAGGGGGACTTCTACGGGAGCAGTACTTC
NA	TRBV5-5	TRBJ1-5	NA	CASSLGDFSNQPQHF	TGTGCCAGCAGCCTAGGGGACTTTAGCAATCAGCCCCAGCATTTT
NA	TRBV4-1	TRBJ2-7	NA	CASSQDHPWATPYEQYF	TGCGCCAGCAGCCAAGATCACCCCTGGGCGACCCCCTACGAGCAGTACTTC
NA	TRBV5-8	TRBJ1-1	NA	CASSLAGSTEAFF	TGTGCCAGCAGCTTGGCGGGATCGACTGAAGCTTTCTTT
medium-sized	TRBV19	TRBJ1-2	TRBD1	CASSLRDRTNYGYTF	TGTGCCAGTAGTTTACGGGACAGGACTAACTATGGCTACACCTTC
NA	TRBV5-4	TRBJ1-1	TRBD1	CASRNRGNTEAFF	TGTGCCAGCAGAAACAGGGGGAACACTGAAGCTTTCTTT
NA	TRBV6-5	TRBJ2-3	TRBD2	CASSTRGGDTQYF	TGTGCCAGCAGTACCCGGGGGGGAGATACGCAGTATTTT
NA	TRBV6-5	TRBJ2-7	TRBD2	CASSYSGGYSYEQYF	TGTGCCAGCAGTTACTCGGGGGGGTACTCCTACGAGCAGTACTTC
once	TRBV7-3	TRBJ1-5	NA	CASSLEGNNQPQHF	TGTGCCAGCAGCTTAGAGGGTAACAATCAGCCCCAGCATTTT
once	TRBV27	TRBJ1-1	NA	CASSPLTEVNTEAFF	TGTGCCAGCAGTCCCCTGACAGAGGTTAACACTGAAGCTTTCTTT
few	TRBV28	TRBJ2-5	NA	CASMGPRETQYF	TGTGCCAGCATGGGGCCCCGGGAGACCCAGTACTTC
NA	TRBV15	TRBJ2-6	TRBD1	CASRDSLSGANVLTF	TGTGCCTCACGGGACAGCCTCTCTGGGGCCAACGTCCTGACTTTC
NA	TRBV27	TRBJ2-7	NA	CASGAGWAYEQYF	TGTGCCAGCGGTGCAGGGTGGGCCTACGAGCAGTACTTC
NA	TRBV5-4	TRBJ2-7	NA	CASSVLTVPGEQYF	TGTGCCAGCAGCGTATTGACTGTGCCGGGGGAGCAGTACTTC
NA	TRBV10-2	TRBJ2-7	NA	CASIGVSYEQYF	TGCGCCAGCATAGGGGTCTCCTACGAGCAGTACTTC
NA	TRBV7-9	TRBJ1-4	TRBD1	CASSSRDRGEKLFF	TGTGCCAGCAGCTCCCGGGACAGGGGTGAAAAACTGTTTTTT
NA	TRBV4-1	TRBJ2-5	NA	CASSQDTVRETQYF	TGCGCCAGCAGCCAAGATACGGTACGGGAGACCCAGTACTTC
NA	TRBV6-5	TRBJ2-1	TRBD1	CASSYRDRGNEQFF	TGTGCCAGCAGTTATAGGGACAGGGGTAATGAGCAGTTCTTC
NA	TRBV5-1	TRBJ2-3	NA	CASSVQGRTDTQYF	TGCGCCAGCAGCGTACAGGGTAGGACAGATACGCAGTATTTT
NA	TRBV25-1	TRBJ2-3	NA	CASEADTQYF	TGTGCCAGCGAGGCAGATACGCAGTATTTT